These T cell receptor beta chains were read from a single sample in a study of T cell responses to AZD1222 COVID-19 vaccine. Libraries were prepared by immunoSEQ multiplex PCR; TCRdb keeps only in-frame clonotypes and omits some of them. The table includes around 130,000 clones, nearly 95% detected once. Source: peripheral blood, taken on day 0 of AZD1222 vaccination. The source of these receptors is an adult in good health. CDR3s leave out the opening cysteine and the closing phenylalanine or tryptophan. Expanded clones are given a class, and other clones once, few, many or no size at all.

TRBJ1-2 | TRBV10-3 | NA | AISQTLSGGYT
TRBJ2-7 | TRBV29-1 | NA | SVQTGSPEQY
TRBJ1-1 | TRBV13 | NA | ASSLGLGATEAF
TRBJ1-1 | TRBV2 | NA | ASSEVYRGAF
TRBJ2-2 | TRBV7-6 | few | ASSLLLAGVTGELF
TRBJ2-2 | TRBV27 | NA | ASSLEGPSFKGELF
TRBJ2-3 | TRBV5-5 | NA | ASSLGPAGGTDTQY
TRBJ2-7 | TRBV2 | NA | ASRRTGTYEQY
TRBJ2-3 | TRBV28 | NA | ASRLSGSGTDTQY
TRBJ1-5 | TRBV7-8 | NA | ASSSPAGNNQPQH
TRBJ2-3 | TRBV30 | once | ANSGGSTDTQY
TRBJ1-1 | TRBV30 | NA | AWRSGTEAF
TRBJ2-5 | TRBV29-1 | once | SAYRGQETQY
TRBJ2-3 | TRBV4-1 | NA | ASSQVMGPLTQY
TRBJ1-3 | TRBV9 | NA | ASSAHSQGNTIY
TRBJ1-2 | TRBV3-1/TRBV3-2 | few | ASSQEIGTNYGYT
TRBJ1-4 | TRBV7-2 | NA | ASSLVSSNEKLF
TRBJ2-1 | TRBV30 | NA | AWDRNLNEQF
TRBJ1-5 | TRBV7-9 | NA | ASSEQGKLQPQH
TRBJ1-2 | TRBV5-1 | NA | ASSLGTGANYGYT
TRBJ2-2 | TRBV6-4 | NA | ASSESYDRGIGGELF
TRBJ2-7 | TRBV4-1 | NA | ASSPEDGTPHGYEQY
TRBJ2-1 | TRBV28 | NA | ASSPLLAGDLPYNEQF
TRBJ1-2 | TRBV28 | NA | ASSDDRVKGYT
TRBJ2-5 | TRBV19 | NA | ASSIRTGGVETQY
TRBJ2-7 | TRBV7-9 | NA | AGATGTTYEQY
TRBJ1-1 | TRBV19 | NA | ASSLTQYHGENTEAF
TRBJ1-1 | TRBV7-9 | NA | ASSIQGGEAF
TRBJ2-3 | TRBV20-1 | NA | SASSFPGLAGGPADTQY
TRBJ2-7 | TRBV28 | NA | ASSSPLDEQY
TRBJ2-2 | TRBV5-4 | NA | ASSHRDRGLNTGELF
TRBJ1-6 | TRBV28 | NA | ASRFMSASSYNSPLH
TRBJ1-1 | TRBV5-5 | NA | ASSAATGLTEAF